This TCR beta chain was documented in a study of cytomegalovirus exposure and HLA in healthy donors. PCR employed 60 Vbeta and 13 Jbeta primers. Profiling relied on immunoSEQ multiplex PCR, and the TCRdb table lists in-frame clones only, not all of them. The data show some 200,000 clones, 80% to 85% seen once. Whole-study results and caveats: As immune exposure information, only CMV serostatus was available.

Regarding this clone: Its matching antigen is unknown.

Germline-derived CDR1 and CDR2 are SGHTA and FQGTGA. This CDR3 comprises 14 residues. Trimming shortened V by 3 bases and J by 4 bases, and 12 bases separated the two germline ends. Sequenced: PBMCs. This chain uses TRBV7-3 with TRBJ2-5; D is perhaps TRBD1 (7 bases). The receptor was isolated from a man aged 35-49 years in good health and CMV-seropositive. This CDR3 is CASSFQGGSETQYF. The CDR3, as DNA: TGTGCCAGCAGCTTCCAGGGGGGATCAGAGACCCAGTACTTC.